The clone carrying this TCR beta chain was seen many times. The antigen remains unidentified. The data were taken from a study of T-cell memory formation after mild COVID-19. Study results and caveats: Contracting CD8+ clones were enriched in EMRA, CD4+ mainly in CM and EM. Clones shrinking between day 15 and 85 showed a balanced CD4/CD8 split, and those that grew later tilted toward CD4+.

A 5'RACE reaction primed in the constant segment made cDNA libraries of TCR alpha and TCR beta, and these carried sample barcodes and UMIs. MiXCR, run by TCRdb on the 5' RACE reads, gives a single entry per CDR3 protein. Of around 160,000 distinct CDR3 sequences in the sample, approximately 10% were seen once. The receptor was isolated from a man between 18 and 29 years old who had mild COVID-19 (a few samples of this study predate the infection). Cell type and time point are not known. The sample taken for sequencing was PBMCs or a T cell subset sorted from them (not recorded which).

The CDR3, as DNA: TGTGCCAGCAGCTTCGACAGGGGAAGCACAGATACGCAGTATTTT. It is translated as CASSFDRGSTDTQYF. The chain combines TRBV7-9 with TRBJ2-3; 8 bases align to TRBD1. V lost 3 bases to trimming and J lost 0 bases; unmatched junction nucleotides: 2. Germline assignment: CDR1 SEHNR and CDR2 FQNEAQ (reference sequence). The CDR3 loop spans 15 amino acids.